The sequence of this T cell receptor (beta chain) was determined in a study of tissue T cells after allogeneic stem cell transplantation. Regarding the study as a whole: Which tissue TCRs were alloreactive or antigen-specific was not determined. Some clones might be persisting host cells. Tissue-detected TCR repertoire was only partly captured by blood and spleen T cells.

Sample time point: mouse harvest day 7 after allogeneic transplant. The graft held 10^6 splenic CD5+ T cells and 10^7 T-cell-depleted bone marrow cells. Tissues came from B6→BALB/c major-mismatch GVHD mice at day 7 or 14. On this clone: Its antigen is currently unknown. Genes here carry mouse names. The CDR3 goes on 1 residue after the read ends, and that part is filled in from the germline J gene.

CDR3 sequences, V/J genes, frequencies and template counts came from survey-depth TCRbeta sequencing. Sequencing was performed with immunoSEQ multiplex PCR; in TCRdb, only in-frame clones are kept and a portion is missing. Of roughly 7,300 clones listed, roughly half are singletons. CDR3 size: 14 residues. J was trimmed by 5 bases and V by 4 bases; bases with no gene match: 3. Germline V gives CDR1 LGHNA, CDR2 YNLKQL (reference sequence). This receptor was taken from a female BALB/c mouse given C57BL/6 T cells with graft-versus-host disease after an allogeneic hematopoietic cell transplant. This chain connects TRBV5 to TRBJ2-1, with TRBD2 matching 9 bases. The sample was gut tissue. The DNA read from the CDR3 is TGTGCCAGCAGCCCCCGGGACTGGGATGCTGAGCAGTTC. Amino acids: CASSPRDWDAEQF. In full, the CDR3 reads CASSPRDWDAEQFF.